The 25 T cell receptor beta chains in this list originate from one sample, sequenced in a study of cytomegalovirus exposure and HLA in healthy donors. The PCR employed 60 Vbeta primers together with 13 Jbeta primers. The assay was immunoSEQ multiplex PCR, and TCRdb's table has in-frame clones only and misses some. The table includes about 190,000 clones, 80% detected once. Sequencing used PBMCs. The receptors shown here come from a boy younger than 18 in good health and CMV-seronegative.

V usage is TRBV2 and J usage is TRBJ2-7; D is unresolved. Trimming cost V 8 bases and J 4 bases, with 9 bases left between them. The germline gives CDR1 SNHLY, CDR2 FYNNEI. CDR3 size: 11 residues. In DNA form, the CDR3 reads TGTGCCAGCGCGTGGTTGTACGAGCAGTACTTC. Its protein is CASAWLYEQYF.

This clone was seen a single time. This chain uses TRBV5-4 with TRBJ1-2, with D possibly being TRBD1 (6 bases). The V end lost 0 bases, the J end lost 2 bases, and 14 bases lay between the germline ends. Germline CDR1 and CDR2: SGHNT and YYREEE (reference sequence). This CDR3 is built from 16 residues. For the CDR3, the DNA is TGTGCCAGCAGCTTGGGGACAGCTCGAGTAAACTATGGCTACACCTTC. Its translation: CASSLGTARVNYGYTF.

This clone has a single count. This chain uses TRBV5-1 with TRBJ2-5, with 7 bases fitting TRBD2. The CDR3 contains 15 residues. V shed 0 bases, J shed 6 bases, and the junction held 8 bases outside the gene matches. The germline V gene encodes CDR1 SGHRS and CDR2 YFSETQ. CDR3 nucleotide sequence: TGCGCCAGCAGCTTGGCCCCGGGACTACTGAAGACCCAGTACTTC. It yields the protein CASSLAPGLLKTQYF.

The chain's CDR3 is CASSQTLAGYYNEQFF. The CDR3 bases are TGTGCCAGCAGCCAGACTCTCGCGGGATACTACAATGAGCAGTTCTTC. J is TRBJ2-1 and V is TRBV4-2; possible D gene TRBD2, 6 bases. The CDR3 length is 16 residues. V gave up 3 bases and J gave up 3 bases, with 15 bases separating them. The germline V gene encodes CDR1 LGHNA and CDR2 YNFKEQ.

V gene TRBV9 combines with J gene TRBJ2-7, with a possible D match to TRBD2 (6 bases). Germline loops: CDR1 SGDLS, CDR2 YYNGEE. The CDR3 is 16 residues long. V shed 0 bases and J shed 2 bases, with 15 bases lying between them. The CDR3 region has the DNA TGTGCCAGCAGCGTAGCTCCAACTAGCTCCCCCTACGAGCAGTACTTC. This translates into CASSVAPTSSPYEQYF.

The chain couples TRBV6-6 to TRBJ1-6; D is possibly TRBD1 (6 bases). Trimming shortened V by 0 bases and J by 14 bases, and 20 bases separated the two germline ends. CDR3 length: 16 residues. In germline, CDR1 is MNHNY, CDR2 SVGAGI (reference sequence). CDR3 DNA sequence: TGTGCCAGCAGTTACTCGGAACAGGGTCGTTCCGCGTCCCTCCACTTT. Its translation is CASSYSEQGRSASLHF.

The chain employs TRBV7-9 and TRBJ1-1; D is perhaps TRBD1 (6 bases). The CDR3 runs 14 residues. Deletions cut 4 bases from V and 2 bases from J, with 11 bases between. Germline V lookup: CDR1 SEHNR, CDR2 FQNEAQ (reference sequence). The CDR3 loop is CASSYTQGNTEAFF. The CDR3 bases are TGTGCCAGCAGCTACACACAGGGTAACACTGAAGCTTTCTTT.

The V gene is TRBV7-2, the J gene TRBJ1-4, with D unresolved. Germline values: CDR1 SGHTA, CDR2 FQGNSA. V gave up 3 bases and J gave up 5 bases, with 7 bases separating them. CDR3 length: 13 residues. The DNA for the CDR3 is TGTGCCAGCAGCTTGAGAGGGAATGAAAAACTGTTTTTT. Amino acids: CASSLRGNEKLFF.

This clone was seen only a few times. This chain connects TRBV30 to TRBJ2-5, with D uncertain. The CDR3 runs to 12 residues. Trimming removed 2 bases from V and 2 bases from J, with 6 bases in between. Germline V gene lookup returns CDR1 GTSNPN and CDR2 SVGIG (reference sequence). Here the CDR3 DNA reads TGTGCCTGGAGTCCCGGGCAAGAGACCCAGTACTTC. Amino acid sequence: CAWSPGQETQYF.

This clone was observed a handful of times. This chain uses TRBV5-6 with TRBJ1-2; 8 positions match TRBD1. Germline V gene lookup returns CDR1 SGHDT and CDR2 YYEEEE. This CDR3 is built from 15 residues. J gave up 4 bases and V 4 bases, and 9 bases lay outside the gene matches. The CDR3 here is CASSVTGGGGYGYTF. For the CDR3, the DNA is TGTGCCAGCAGCGTAACAGGGGGAGGCGGCTATGGCTACACCTTC.

The rearrangement uses TRBV15 and TRBJ1-2; TRBD1 matches 9 bases. Trimming cost V 5 bases and J 3 bases; bases outside gene matches: 4. The V gene's germline CDR1 is LNHNV and CDR2 YYDKDF (reference sequence). There are 14 residues in the CDR3. CDR3 region: CATSGRTGDYGYTF. The CDR3 nucleotides read TGTGCCACCAGCGGCAGGACAGGGGACTATGGCTACACCTTC.

Comment on this clone: The junction and the germline gene differ at one end; a read error may be behind it. The gene calls are TRBV27 and TRBJ2-3, with 8 bases identical to TRBD1. Germline V gene data show CDR1 as MNHEY and CDR2 as SMNVEV (reference sequence). The CDR3 has 12 residues. The CDR3 sequence is CASSSVRGREDF. CDR3 nucleotide sequence: TGTGCCAGCAGTTCGGTCAGGGGGCGTGAGGATTTT.

J is TRBJ1-4 and V is TRBV14; 7 bases match TRBD1. V gave up 4 bases and J gave up 4 bases; unmatched junction bases: 3. Germline-derived CDR1 and CDR2 are SGHDN and FVKESK. This CDR3 has 14 residues. CDR3 DNA sequence: TGTGCCAGCAGCCGGACAGGACTTAATGAAAAACTGTTTTTT. Residues: CASSRTGLNEKLFF.

V gene TRBV13 combines with J gene TRBJ2-3, with 10 positions matching TRBD2. The CDR3 is made up of 18 amino acids. V lost 1 base and J lost 3; bases outside the gene matches: 10. The germline gives CDR1 PRHDT, CDR2 FYEKMQ (reference sequence). The CDR3 spells CASSLVPAGGPGTDTQYF. CDR3 sequence (DNA): TGTGCCAGCAGCTTAGTCCCAGCGGGGGGGCCGGGTACAGATACGCAGTATTTT.

The chain has TRBV21-1 and TRBJ2-1; the table's D gene call, TRBD2, was not cross checked with the DNA. TRBV21-1 is a pseudogene locus. The CDR3 runs 17 residues. CDR3 sequence: CASSKNLRTSGRHEQFF. In DNA form, the CDR3 reads TGTGCCAGCAGCAAAAACTTACGGACTAGCGGGAGGCATGAGCAGTTCTTC.

The chain links TRBV27 to TRBJ1-2, with 9 bases aligning to TRBD1. The CDR3 has 15 residues. The V gene end was trimmed by 5 bases and the J gene end by 3 bases; junction bases not matched to a gene: 7. Germline V gives CDR1 MNHEY, CDR2 SMNVEV (reference sequence). CDR3 nucleotide sequence: TGTGCCAGCAGTGGCCTCGGACAGGGGTACTATGGCTACACCTTC. The encoded protein is CASSGLGQGYYGYTF.

V is TRBV9 and J is TRBJ2-1, with 13 bases aligning to TRBD2. Trimming at V came to 3 bases and at J to 4 bases, leaving 1 base not matched to a gene. The CDR3 contains 15 residues. Germline values: CDR1 SGDLS, CDR2 YYNGEE. The CDR3: CASSEGLAGYNEQFF. The CDR3 region has the DNA TGTGCCAGCAGCGAGGGACTAGCGGGGTACAATGAGCAGTTCTTC.

This clone was seen a single time. The V and J genes are TRBV9 and TRBJ1-1, with D possibly matching TRBD1 (5 bases). Germline V CDR1 and CDR2: SGDLS, YYNGEE. This CDR3 spans 15 amino acids. The V and J ends lost 0 bases and 4 bases respectively, with 13 bases between them. CDR3 residues: CASSVGGGAGTEAFF. The CDR3 region has the DNA TGTGCCAGCAGCGTAGGGGGAGGGGCTGGCACTGAAGCTTTCTTT.

This chain links TRBV5-4 with TRBJ2-7; 11 bases are a match to TRBD1. The J segment lost 5 bases and the V segment lost 3 bases, leaving 7 bases of the junction unmatched. The length of the CDR3 is 15 residues. Germline CDR1 SGHNT, CDR2 YYREEE (reference sequence). The CDR3 here is CASSSRDRGAHEQYF. CDR3 bases: TGTGCCAGCAGCTCCAGGGACAGGGGGGCCCACGAGCAGTACTTC.

The CDR3 nucleotides are TGCGCCAGCAGCCAAGATAGGCCGACAGGCCTATCGAATGAAAAACTGTTTTTT. Residues: CASSQDRPTGLSNEKLFF. The V gene is TRBV4-3, the J gene TRBJ1-4, with D perhaps matching TRBD1 (6 bases). The germline V gene has CDR1 LGHNA and CDR2 YSLEER. V shed 0 bases and J shed 5 bases, with 19 bases lying between them. The length of the CDR3 is 18 residues.

The rearrangement links TRBV18 to TRBJ2-7, with 11 bases matching TRBD1. The CDR3 spans 14 residues. The V gene end was trimmed by 6 bases and the J gene end by 3 bases; junction bases not matched to a gene: 4. Germline V CDR1 and CDR2: KGHSH, LQKENI. The chain's CDR3 is CASSPGTGGYEQYF. DNA for the CDR3: TGTGCCAGCTCCCCCGGGACAGGGGGCTACGAGCAGTACTTC.

This clone was seen once. The rearrangement uses TRBV15 and TRBJ1-1; perhaps TRBD1 as D (5 bases). From germline, CDR1 is LNHNV and CDR2 YYDKDF (reference sequence). Trimming stripped 1 base from V and 6 bases from J, with 15 bases between. This CDR3 has 15 residues. CDR3 bases: TGTGCCACCAGCAGAGGACCAGGGCGCACGTCTGAAGCTTTCTTT. Amino acids: CATSRGPGRTSEAFF.

The chain recombines TRBV7-6 with TRBJ2-7, with D possibly TRBD2 on 6 matching bases. This CDR3 comprises 14 residues. Trimming left V 4 bases short and J 5 bases short, with 15 bases between. Germline assignment: CDR1 SGHVS and CDR2 FNYEAQ. CDR3 protein: CASSSDGGIDEQYF. CDR3 nucleotide sequence: TGTGCCAGCAGCTCAGATGGAGGGATTGACGAGCAGTACTTC.

V gene TRBV11-2 combines with J gene TRBJ1-1, with TRBD1 matching over 8 bases. V trimming: 4 bases; J trimming: 0 bases; junction bases outside the gene matches: 4. There are 15 residues in the CDR3. In germline, CDR1 is SGHAT, CDR2 FQNNGV. CDR3 nucleotide sequence: TGTGCCAGCAGCTCCTGGACAGGGTTGAACACTGAAGCTTTCTTT. Encoded protein: CASSSWTGLNTEAFF.

This chain uses TRBV11-2 with TRBJ2-2, with TRBD1 identical over 7 bases. This CDR3 has 16 amino acids. Germline loops: CDR1 SGHAT, CDR2 FQNNGV. V lost 5 bases, J lost 4 bases, and 10 bases stayed unmatched. The CDR3 DNA reads TGTGCCAGCAGCCGCTACAGGGGCCGCGGCACCGGGGAGCTGTTTTTT. This translates into CASSRYRGRGTGELFF.